This entry concerns a single T cell receptor beta chain. The donors were all Caucasian adults (living in Nashville, Tennessee). The ends were cut back, 4 bases at V and 5 bases at J, with 15 bases in the middle. Germline V gene lookup returns CDR1 SGDLS and CDR2 YYNGEE. The CDR3 is made up of 15 amino acids. This sample is drawn from a study of shared clonotypes between healthy human individuals. Libraries were prepared by immunoSEQ multiplex PCR; TCRdb keeps only in-frame clonotypes and omits some of them. This table holds over 950,000 clones, approximately 80% found once. The TCR sequence derives from a man aged 18 to 30 in good health. Some clones in this sample may be carry-over from other donors' samples. Sequences were obtained from memory CD4+ T cells from PBMCs. Subset indicated: CD45RA-negative fraction. The chain combines TRBV9 with TRBJ1-4; a possible D gene is TRBD1 (6 bases). The CDR3 protein is CASSLRTAPNEKLFF. The DNA for the CDR3 is TGTGCCAGCAGCCTGAGGACAGCTCCCAATGAAAAACTGTTTTTT.